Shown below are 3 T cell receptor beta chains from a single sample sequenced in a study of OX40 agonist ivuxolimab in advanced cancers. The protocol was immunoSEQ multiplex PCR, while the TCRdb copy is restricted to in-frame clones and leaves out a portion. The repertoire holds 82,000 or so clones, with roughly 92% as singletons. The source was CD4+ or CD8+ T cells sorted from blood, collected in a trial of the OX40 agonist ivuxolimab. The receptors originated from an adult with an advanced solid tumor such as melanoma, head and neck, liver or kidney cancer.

The CDR3 region is CASSVDRNEQFF. As DNA, the CDR3 is TGTGCCAGCAGCGTGGATCGCAATGAGCAGTTCTTC. The chain has TRBV2 and TRBJ2-1, with D uncertain. Between the trimmed V and J ends, which lost 6 bases and 6 bases, there was a span of 9 bases. This CDR3 comprises 12 residues. Germline CDR1 and CDR2: SNHLY and FYNNEI.

The chain's CDR3 is CAWSVLGNREQYF. In DNA form, the CDR3 reads TGTGCCTGGAGTGTACTAGGCAATCGCGAGCAGTACTTC. This sequence joins TRBV30 and TRBJ2-7, with D maybe TRBD2 (5 bases). Trimming took 0 bases from V and 6 from J, leaving 12 bases between them. Per germline, CDR1 GTSNPN and CDR2 SVGIG (reference sequence). The CDR3 covers 13 residues.

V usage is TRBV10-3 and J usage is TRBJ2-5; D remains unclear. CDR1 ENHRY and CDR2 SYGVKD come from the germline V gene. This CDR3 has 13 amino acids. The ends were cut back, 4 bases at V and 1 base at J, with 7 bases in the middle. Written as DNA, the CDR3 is TGTGCCATCAGTGGACAAAGCCAAGAGACCCAGTACTTC. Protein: CAISGQSQETQYF.